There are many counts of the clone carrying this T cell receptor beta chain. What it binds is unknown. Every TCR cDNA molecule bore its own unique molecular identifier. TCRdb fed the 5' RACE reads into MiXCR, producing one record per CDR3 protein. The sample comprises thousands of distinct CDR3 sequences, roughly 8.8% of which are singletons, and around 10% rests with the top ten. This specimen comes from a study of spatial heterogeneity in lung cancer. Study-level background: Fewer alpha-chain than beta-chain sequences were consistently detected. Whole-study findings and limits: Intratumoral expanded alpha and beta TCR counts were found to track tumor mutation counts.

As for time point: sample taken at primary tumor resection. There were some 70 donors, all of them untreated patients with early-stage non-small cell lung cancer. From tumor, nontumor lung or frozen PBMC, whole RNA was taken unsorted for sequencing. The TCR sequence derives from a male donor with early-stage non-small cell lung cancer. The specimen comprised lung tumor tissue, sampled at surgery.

The CDR3 nucleotides read TGTGCCACCGGACAGGGGGCCGGCTATGGCTACACCTTC. Its protein product is CATGQGAGYGYTF. This sequence joins TRBV15 and TRBJ1-2; 11 nucleotides line up with TRBD1. Germline assignment: CDR1 LNHNV and CDR2 YYDKDF (reference sequence). The CDR3 is 13 residues long. Germline trimming cut 8 bases from V and 4 bases from J; bases unmatched to any gene: 3.